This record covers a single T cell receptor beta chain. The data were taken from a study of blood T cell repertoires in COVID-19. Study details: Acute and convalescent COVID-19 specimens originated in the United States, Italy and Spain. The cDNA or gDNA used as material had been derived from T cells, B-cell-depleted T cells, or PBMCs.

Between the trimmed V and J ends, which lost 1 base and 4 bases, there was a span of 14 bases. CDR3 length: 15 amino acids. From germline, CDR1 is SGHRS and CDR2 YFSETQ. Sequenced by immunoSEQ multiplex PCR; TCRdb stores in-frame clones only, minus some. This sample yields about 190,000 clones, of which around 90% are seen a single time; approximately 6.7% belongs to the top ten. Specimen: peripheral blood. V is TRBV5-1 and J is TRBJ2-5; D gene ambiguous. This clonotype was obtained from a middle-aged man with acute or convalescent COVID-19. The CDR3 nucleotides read TGCGCCAGCAGCTTGTACACGGGTGCGGTAGAGACCCAGTACTTC. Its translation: CASSLYTGAVETQYF.